This section outlines one T cell receptor beta chain sequence together with its context. Time point meaning: pretreatment peripheral blood. These data belong to a study of PD-L1 blockade in urothelial cancer. Study-level information: Administration of atezolizumab to patients began in the mid-2010s, at 1,200 mg intravenously every 3 weeks.

The J segment lost 6 bases and the V segment lost 6 bases, leaving 10 bases of the junction unmatched. Germline V gene sequence: CDR1 SNHLY, CDR2 FYNNEI. CDR3 size: 14 residues. This table comes from immunoSEQ multiplex PCR, and its TCRdb copy is limited to in-frame clones, with some not included. The top ten clones hold about 16% of a sample with tens of thousands of clones, about 90% of them seen once. V is TRBV2 and J is TRBJ1-1; TRBD1 agrees at 7 bases. This TCR was recovered from a man between 60 and 75 years old with urothelial cancer. This material consisted of PBMCs, taken around atezolizumab (anti-PD-L1) treatment. The CDR3: CASRSTGFLSEAFF. The CDR3 DNA follows: TGTGCCAGCAGGTCGACAGGGTTTCTTTCTGAAGCTTTCTTT.